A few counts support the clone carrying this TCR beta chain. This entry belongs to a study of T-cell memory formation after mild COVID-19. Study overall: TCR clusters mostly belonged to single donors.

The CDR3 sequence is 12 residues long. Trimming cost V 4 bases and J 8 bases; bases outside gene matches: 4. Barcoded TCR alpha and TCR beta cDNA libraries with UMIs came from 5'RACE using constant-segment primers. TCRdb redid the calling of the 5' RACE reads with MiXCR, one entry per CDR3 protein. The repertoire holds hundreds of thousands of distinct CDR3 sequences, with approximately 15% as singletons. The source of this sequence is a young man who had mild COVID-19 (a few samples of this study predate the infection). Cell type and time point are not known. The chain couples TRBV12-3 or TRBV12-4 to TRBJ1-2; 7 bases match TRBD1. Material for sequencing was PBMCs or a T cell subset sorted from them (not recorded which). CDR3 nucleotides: TGTGCCAGCAGTTCGACAGGGCTCGGCTACACCTTC. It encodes CASSSTGLGYTF.